The T cell receptor beta chain described here comes from a study of T cells of healthy individuals. This clonotype was seen only a few times. TCRdb re-called the 5' RACE reads with MiXCR, one entry per CDR3 protein. The table shows 40,000 to 60,000 distinct CDR3 sequences, with approximately 15% occurring only once. Germline V gene data show CDR1 as LNHNV and CDR2 as YYDKDF (reference sequence). V lost 4 bases, J lost 5 bases, and 20 bases lay in between. This CDR3 is built from 17 residues. The origin of this receptor is a human donor in good health. The J gene is TRBJ2-2, the V gene TRBV15; either TRBD1 or TRBD2 may supply D (6 bases each). The CDR3 DNA follows: TGTGCCACCAGCATTTTTCCCCCGGGGGCGAGAACCGGGGAGCTGTTTTTT. It codes for CATSIFPPGARTGELFF. The full variable domain, its missing parts supplied by reference TRBV15 and TRBJ2-2, is DAMVIQNPRYQVTQFGKPVTLSCSQTLNHNVMYWYQQKSSQAPKLLFHYYDKDFNNEADTPDNFQSRRPNTSFCFLDIRSPGLGDTAMYLCATSIFPPGARTGELFFGEGSRLTVL.